Below are 4 T cell receptor beta chains sequenced from a single sample in a study of shared clonotypes between healthy human individuals. Libraries were prepared by immunoSEQ multiplex PCR; TCRdb keeps only in-frame clonotypes and omits some of them. The table records some 2,400,000 clones, nearly 97% of them present only once. Sequencing was performed on naive CD4+ T cells sorted from blood. Subset described: CD45RA+ positively selected. These TCRs come from a man aged 18 to 35 in good health.

This sequence joins TRBV21-1 and TRBJ2-7. TRBV21-1 is a pseudogene locus. The CDR3 is made up of 16 amino acids. The CDR3 DNA reads as TGTGCCAGCAGCAATACCCCAGTTCCCCTCCAGAGCGAGCAGTACTTC. Protein: CASSNTPVPLQSEQYF.

The chain carries TRBV2 and TRBJ2-7, with TRBD1 as a possible D gene (7 bases). This CDR3 region has 13 residues. The V end lost 8 bases, the J end lost 0 bases, and 11 bases lay between the germline ends. CDR1 SNHLY and CDR2 FYNNEI come from the germline V gene. DNA for the CDR3: TGTGCCAGCCAGGGGGGCTACTCCTACGAGCAGTACTTC. Encoded protein: CASQGGYSYEQYF.

The chain combines TRBV6-5 with TRBJ2-2, with D perhaps matching TRBD1 or TRBD2 (5 bases each). This CDR3 comprises 12 residues. Germline CDR1 reads MNHEY; CDR2 reads SVGAGI. Trimming pared 10 bases from V and 6 bases from J, leaving 12 bases between. CDR3 protein: CATSRGAGELFF. CDR3 sequence (DNA): TGTGCCACCTCCCGAGGGGCCGGGGAGCTGTTTTTT.

CDR3: CATSGDRLLLYGYTF. In nucleotides, the CDR3 is TGTGCCACCAGCGGCGACAGACTCCTCCTCTATGGCTACACCTTC. The rearrangement links TRBV15 to TRBJ1-2; TRBD1 is a possible D gene (5 bases). This CDR3 has 15 residues. Germline V gives CDR1 LNHNV, CDR2 YYDKDF (reference sequence). Trimming removed 5 bases from V and 4 bases from J, with 17 bases in between. The full variable domain, rest sourced from reference TRBV15 and TRBJ1-2, is DAMVIQNPRYQVTQFGKPVTLSCSQTLNHNVMYWYQQKSSQAPKLLFHYYDKDFNNEADTPDNFQSRRPNTSFCFLDIRSPGLGDTAMYLCATSGDRLLLYGYTFGSGTRLTVV.